Listed below are T cell receptor beta chains from one sample, sequenced in a study of OX40 agonist ivuxolimab in advanced cancers. Using immunoSEQ multiplex PCR, the repertoire was profiled, and TCRdb retains in-frame clones only, with some absent. The sample has roughly 56,000 clones; 70% to 90% are singletons. This material consisted of CD4+ or CD8+ T cells sorted from blood, taken in a trial of the OX40 agonist ivuxolimab. Receptors originate from an adult with an advanced solid tumor such as melanoma, head and neck, liver or kidney cancer. Each CDR3 is given with its conserved first and last residue. The D gene is left open where the match is weak. The listing skips clone size in some rows; elsewhere it reads once, few, many or a size class.

size: .
D: TRBD2
V: TRBV5-4
J: TRBJ2-7
DNA: TGTGCCAGCAGCCGGGGGCTAGCGGGAGGCAACGAGCAGTACTTC
CDR3: CASSRGLAGGNEQYF

size: .
D: .
V: TRBV9
J: TRBJ2-1
DNA: TGTGCCAGCAGCGTAGGCCTCCAGAGCTCCTACAATGAGCAGTTCTTC
CDR3: CASSVGLQSSYNEQFF

size: once
D: TRBD1
V: TRBV5-8
J: TRBJ1-5
DNA: TGTGCCAGCAGCTCCGGGACAGGTAGCAATCAGCCCCAGCATTTT
CDR3: CASSSGTGSNQPQHF

size: .
D: TRBD1
V: TRBV5-5
J: TRBJ1-2
DNA: TGTGCCAGCAACCGGGACAGAGCTACCGGGAGCTATGGCTACACCTTC
CDR3: CASNRDRATGSYGYTF

size: .
D: TRBD2
V: TRBV4-1
J: TRBJ2-1
DNA: TGCGCCAGCAGCCAAGTTACGGGACTAGCCTACAATGAGCAGTTCTTC
CDR3: CASSQVTGLAYNEQFF

size: .
D: TRBD2
V: TRBV18
J: TRBJ2-2
DNA: TGTGCCAGCTCACCACTAGGACTAGCCCCCGGGGAGCTGTTTTTT
CDR3: CASSPLGLAPGELFF

size: .
D: TRBD2
V: TRBV30
J: TRBJ2-1
DNA: TGTGCCTGGAGGTCGCTAGCGGACTCCTACAATGAGCAGTTCTTC
CDR3: CAWRSLADSYNEQFF

size: .
D: TRBD1
V: TRBV19
J: TRBJ2-6
DNA: TGTGCCAGTAGGGTGGGACAGGGGGCGCCTGGGGCCAACGTCCTGACTTTC
CDR3: CASRVGQGAPGANVLTF

size: once
D: TRBD1
V: TRBV6-1
J: TRBJ2-7
DNA: TGTGCCAGCAGTGGGGGGGGACAGGGCGACGAGCAGTACTTC
CDR3: CASSGGGQGDEQYF

size: .
D: .
V: TRBV7-6
J: TRBJ2-5
DNA: TGTGCCAGCAGCTTACTTTCAGGTTTTGAGACCCAGTACTTC
CDR3: CASSLLSGFETQYF

size: .
D: .
V: TRBV10-1
J: TRBJ1-1
DNA: TGCGCCAGCAGTGAGGACAGCCGAATGAACACTGAAGCTTTCTTT
CDR3: CASSEDSRMNTEAFF

size: once
D: TRBD1
V: TRBV5-4
J: TRBJ1-1
DNA: TGTGCCAGCAGCACAGGGGTGGGGGACACTGAAGCTTTCTTT
CDR3: CASSTGVGDTEAFF

size: .
D: .
V: TRBV11-2
J: TRBJ2-5
DNA: TGTGCCAGCAGCTTAGACCTAGGGGGGAGAAAGACCCAGTACTTC
CDR3: CASSLDLGGRKTQYF

size: .
D: .
V: TRBV9
J: TRBJ2-5
DNA: TGTGCCAGCAGCTCGCAGGGAAAAGAGACCCAGTACTTC
CDR3: CASSSQGKETQYF

size: .
D: .
V: TRBV6-1
J: TRBJ2-3
DNA: TGTGCCAGCAGTGAAATGAAGGGGGATACGCAGTATTTT
CDR3: CASSEMKGDTQYF

size: .
D: TRBD2
V: TRBV5-1
J: TRBJ2-2
DNA: TGCGCCAGCAGCTTACGGACTAGCGGGAACACCGGGGAGCTGTTTTTT
CDR3: CASSLRTSGNTGELFF

size: .
D: .
V: TRBV2
J: TRBJ2-7
DNA: TGTGCCAGCATCGGGCACCCAGACTCCTACGAGCAGTACTTC
CDR3: CASIGHPDSYEQYF

size: .
D: .
V: TRBV5-3
J: TRBJ2-7
DNA: TGTGCCAGAAGCTTGGTTGGAGACTCCTACGAGCAGTACTTC
CDR3: CARSLVGDSYEQYF

size: .
D: TRBD1
V: TRBV5-4
J: TRBJ2-1
DNA: TGTGCCAGCAGCCACGGGACAGATTACAATGAGCAGTTCTTC
CDR3: CASSHGTDYNEQFF

size: .
D: .
V: TRBV2
J: TRBJ2-5
DNA: TGTGCCAGCAGCCAGGACAATACACGGGGAGAGACCCAGTACTTC
CDR3: CASSQDNTRGETQYF

size: once
D: .
V: TRBV30
J: TRBJ1-2
DNA: TGTGCCTGGAATGAGAACCCTGGCTATGGCTACACCTTC
CDR3: CAWNENPGYGYTF

size: .
D: .
V: TRBV20-1
J: TRBJ1-1
DNA: TGCAGTGCTAGTCAGCGCACTGAAGCTTTCTTT
CDR3: CSASQRTEAFF

size: .
D: .
V: TRBV5-4
J: TRBJ2-2
DNA: TGTGCCAGCAGCTTAATCGGCACCGGGGAGCTGTTTTTT
CDR3: CASSLIGTGELFF

size: few
D: .
V: TRBV2
J: TRBJ2-5
DNA: TGTGCCAGCAGATCTACGGGACTGCGAGCCGAGACCCAGTACTTC
CDR3: CASRSTGLRAETQYF

size: .
D: TRBD1
V: TRBV19
J: TRBJ1-4
DNA: TGTGCCAGTAGTACAGCGGGGACAGTCGAAAAACTGTTTTTT
CDR3: CASSTAGTVEKLFF

size: .
D: .
V: TRBV7-9
J: TRBJ2-3
DNA: TGTGCCAGCAGCCGCCGGGACAGCACAGATACGCAGTATTTT
CDR3: CASSRRDSTDTQYF

size: .
D: .
V: TRBV6-6
J: TRBJ2-7
DNA: TGTGCCAGCAGTTACTGGCGGTCCGCTCCCGAGCAGTACTTC
CDR3: CASSYWRSAPEQYF

size: .
D: .
V: TRBV19
J: TRBJ2-6
DNA: TGTGCCAGTAGTCAGGGCTCTGGGGCCAACGTCCTGACTTTC
CDR3: CASSQGSGANVLTF

size: .
D: .
V: TRBV27
J: TRBJ2-7
DNA: TGTGCCAGCAGTTTATTCGAGGGATCCTACGAGCAGTACTTC
CDR3: CASSLFEGSYEQYF

size: .
D: TRBD1
V: TRBV19
J: TRBJ1-2
DNA: TGTGCCAGTAGTGTGAGACAGGGGGATGGCTACACCTTC
CDR3: CASSVRQGDGYTF

size: .
D: .
V: TRBV18
J: TRBJ2-1
DNA: TGTGCCAGCTCACACAGACCCGGACCTTCCTACAATGAGCAGTTCTTC
CDR3: CASSHRPGPSYNEQFF

size: few
D: .
V: TRBV5-1
J: TRBJ2-4
DNA: TGCGCCAGCAGCTTGGAGGGGACCGGCAAAAACATTCAGTACTTC
CDR3: CASSLEGTGKNIQYF

size: .
D: .
V: TRBV9
J: TRBJ1-1
DNA: TGTGCCAGCAGCGTAACAGTGAACACTGAAGCTTTCTTT
CDR3: CASSVTVNTEAFF

size: .
D: .
V: TRBV6-5
J: TRBJ2-7
DNA: TGTGCCAGCAGCCTTAGGGGTTTTAACGAGCAGTACTTC
CDR3: CASSLRGFNEQYF

size: .
D: TRBD1
V: TRBV28
J: TRBJ1-4
DNA: TGTGCCAGCAGTCTAACAGGGGCGTGGTATGAAAAACTGTTTTTT
CDR3: CASSLTGAWYEKLFF

size: .
D: .
V: TRBV5-1
J: TRBJ1-3
DNA: TGCGCCAGCAGCCAAAACCCCGGAGCGAGGGGAAACACCATATATTTT
CDR3: CASSQNPGARGNTIYF

size: medium-sized
D: .
V: TRBV2
J: TRBJ2-7
DNA: TGTGCCAGCACCGGGCAGGGGCGCTTACGGGAGTACGACGAGCAGTACTTC
CDR3: CASTGQGRLREYDEQYF

size: .
D: TRBD1
V: TRBV7-8
J: TRBJ1-5
DNA: TGTGCCAGCAGCTCAGGGGGAGGCAATCAGCCCCAGCATTTT
CDR3: CASSSGGGNQPQHF

size: .
D: TRBD2
V: TRBV27
J: TRBJ2-7
DNA: TGTGCCAGCAGTCCGCTAGCGGGAGGGTTGCTGCAGTACTTC
CDR3: CASSPLAGGLLQYF

size: .
D: .
V: TRBV5-1
J: TRBJ2-1
DNA: TGCGCCAGCAGCTTGGACTGGATTGAGCAGTTCTTC
CDR3: CASSLDWIEQFF